The next 8 T cell receptor beta chains were all read from a single sample in a study of cytomegalovirus exposure and HLA in healthy donors. TCRdb keeps only in-frame clones here, not all; method: immunoSEQ multiplex PCR. The sample yields around 230,000 clones, around 86% seen once. Material for sequencing was PBMCs. The receptors were sampled from a woman aged 25 to 39 in good health and CMV-seropositive.

The chain is built from TRBV2 and TRBJ2-3; 9 bases align to TRBD2. Germline V gives CDR1 SNHLY, CDR2 FYNNEI. The CDR3 is 16 amino acids. With V trimmed by 7 bases and J by 4 bases, 12 bases remained unmatched. The CDR3 DNA follows: TGTGCCAGCACCCAAAGGGTAGCGGGAGTCCCAGATACGCAGTATTTT. This codes for CASTQRVAGVPDTQYF.

The chain employs TRBV7-6 and TRBJ2-1, with TRBD1 matching 10 bases. Trimming removed 5 bases from V and 3 bases from J; junction bases left unmatched: 7. Germline V lookup: CDR1 SGHVS, CDR2 FNYEAQ. The CDR3 sequence is 16 residues long. For the CDR3, the DNA is TGTGCCAGCAGCGTCCGACAGGGGGCTATCTACAATGAGCAGTTCTTC. Translated: CASSVRQGAIYNEQFF. Using reference TRBV7-6 and TRBJ2-1 for the parts outside the CDR3, the full variable domain is GAGVSQSPRYKVTKRGQDVALRCDPISGHVSLYWYRQALGQGPEFLTYFNYEAQQDKSGLPNDRFSAERPEGSISTLTIQRTEQRDSAMYRCASSVRQGAIYNEQFFGPGTRLTVL.

This CDR3 is CASSEVSELWTDTQYF. CDR3 DNA: TGTGCCAGCAGTGAAGTAAGCGAGCTTTGGACAGATACGCAGTATTTT. This chain uses TRBV6-1 with TRBJ2-3; no clear D. CDR3 length: 16 amino acids. The germline V and J ends were trimmed by 1 base and 3 bases, with 14 bases remaining between them. Germline V gives CDR1 MNHNS, CDR2 SASEGT.

The V and J genes are TRBV30 and TRBJ2-1; D may be TRBD2 (6 bases). The CDR3 spans 12 residues. V was clipped by 7 bases and J by 7 bases, with 14 bases between them. CDR1 and CDR2 from the germline V gene are GTSNPN and SVGIG (reference sequence). Here the CDR3 DNA reads TGTGCCTTCGGGACTCGACCTAATGAGCAGTTCTTC. It is translated as CAFGTRPNEQFF.

The V call is TRBV11-2, the J call TRBJ1-1; D is possibly TRBD1 (5 bases). Deletions cut 3 bases from V and 4 bases from J, with 9 bases between. Germline V gene lookup returns CDR1 SGHAT and CDR2 FQNNGV. The CDR3 length is 13 residues. The CDR3 sequence is CASSFRGGTEAFF. The CDR3, as DNA: TGTGCCAGCAGCTTTCGGGGGGGCACTGAAGCTTTCTTT.

This chain connects TRBV5-1 to TRBJ2-5; D ambiguous. Germline CDR1 and CDR2: SGHRS and YFSETQ. V dropped 2 bases and J dropped 1 base, with 9 bases sitting between them. The CDR3 is 14 residues long. The CDR3 reads CASSFQPGQETQYF. Here the CDR3 DNA reads TGCGCCAGCAGCTTTCAGCCAGGCCAAGAGACCCAGTACTTC.

This clone was seen a few times. This chain joins TRBV7-2 and TRBJ2-7, with TRBD1 identical over 9 bases. The germline gives CDR1 SGHTA, CDR2 FQGNSA. The CDR3 length is 17 residues. The junction had 15 bases not matched to a gene; V was cut back by 5 bases and J by 4 bases. CDR3 bases: TGTGCCAGCAGCATAGGCCCCCCGGGACAGGGCTTTTACGAGCAGTACTTC. Translation gives CASSIGPPGQGFYEQYF.

The gene calls are TRBV28 and TRBJ1-1, with 11 positions matching TRBD1. In germline, CDR1 is MDHEN, CDR2 SYDVKM. The CDR3 consists of 14 residues. Germline trimming cut 4 bases from V and 5 bases from J; bases unmatched to any gene: 3. This chain's CDR3 is CASSSGQGGTEAFF. The DNA of the CDR3 is TGTGCCAGCAGTTCGGGACAGGGGGGAACTGAAGCTTTCTTT.